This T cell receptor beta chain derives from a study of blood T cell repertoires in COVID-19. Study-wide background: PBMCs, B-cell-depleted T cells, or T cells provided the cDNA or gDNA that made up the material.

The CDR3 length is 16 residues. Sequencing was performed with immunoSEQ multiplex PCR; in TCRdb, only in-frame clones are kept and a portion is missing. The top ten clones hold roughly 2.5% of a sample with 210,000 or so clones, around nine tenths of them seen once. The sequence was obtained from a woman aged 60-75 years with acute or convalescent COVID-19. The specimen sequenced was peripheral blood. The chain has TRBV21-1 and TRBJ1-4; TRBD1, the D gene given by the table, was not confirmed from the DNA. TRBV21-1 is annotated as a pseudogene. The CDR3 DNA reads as TGTGCCAGCAGCAAAGAAGGGGGGACAGGGGAAGAAAAACTGTTTTTT. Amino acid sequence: CASSKEGGTGEEKLFF.